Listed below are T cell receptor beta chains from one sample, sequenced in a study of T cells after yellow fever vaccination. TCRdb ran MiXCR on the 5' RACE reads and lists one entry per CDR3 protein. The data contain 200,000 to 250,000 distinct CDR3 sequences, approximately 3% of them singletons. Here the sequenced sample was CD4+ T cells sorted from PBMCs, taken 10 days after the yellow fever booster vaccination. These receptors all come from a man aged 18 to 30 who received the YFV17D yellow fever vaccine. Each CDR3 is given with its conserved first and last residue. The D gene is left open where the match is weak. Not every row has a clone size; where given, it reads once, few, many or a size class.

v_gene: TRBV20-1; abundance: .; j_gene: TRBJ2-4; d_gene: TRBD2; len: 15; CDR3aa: CSAPSGSIAKNIQYF; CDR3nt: TGCAGTGCTCCGAGCGGGAGCATAGCCAAAAACATTCAGTACTTC
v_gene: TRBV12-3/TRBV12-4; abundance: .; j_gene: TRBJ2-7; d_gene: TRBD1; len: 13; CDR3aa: CASGTGQTYEQYF; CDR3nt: TGTGCCAGTGGGACAGGCCAAACCTACGAGCAGTACTTC
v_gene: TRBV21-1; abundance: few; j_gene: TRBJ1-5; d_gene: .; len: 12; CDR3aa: CASSGRTGTQHF; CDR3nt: TGTGCCAGCAGCGGGAGAACAGGAACCCAGCATTTT
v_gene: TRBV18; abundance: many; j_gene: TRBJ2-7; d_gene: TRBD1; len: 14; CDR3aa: CASSNRGPPYEQYF; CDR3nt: TGTGCCAGCTCAAACAGGGGGCCCCCCTACGAGCAGTACTTC
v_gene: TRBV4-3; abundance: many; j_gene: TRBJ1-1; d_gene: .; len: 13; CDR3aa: CASSQEGGPPAFF; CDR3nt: TGCGCCAGCAGCCAAGAGGGCGGCCCCCCGGCTTTCTTT
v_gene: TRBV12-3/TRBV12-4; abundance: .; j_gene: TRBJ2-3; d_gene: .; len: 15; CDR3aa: CASSFMGGVADTQYF; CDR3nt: TGTGCCAGCAGTTTTATGGGGGGCGTCGCAGATACGCAGTATTTT
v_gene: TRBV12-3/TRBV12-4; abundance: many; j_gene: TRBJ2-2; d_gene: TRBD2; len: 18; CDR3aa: CASSPRTSGGRNTGELFF; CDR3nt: TGTGCCAGCAGTCCGAGGACTAGCGGGGGTAGGAACACCGGGGAGCTGTTTTTT
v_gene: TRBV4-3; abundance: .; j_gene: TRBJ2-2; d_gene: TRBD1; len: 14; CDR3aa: CASSARTGPGELFF; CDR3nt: TGCGCCAGCAGCGCCCGGACAGGGCCCGGGGAGCTGTTTTTT
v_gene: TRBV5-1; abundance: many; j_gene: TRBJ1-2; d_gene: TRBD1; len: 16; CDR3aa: CASSVGPPGQGFGYTF; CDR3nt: TGCGCCAGCAGCGTGGGACCCCCGGGACAGGGGTTTGGCTACACCTTC
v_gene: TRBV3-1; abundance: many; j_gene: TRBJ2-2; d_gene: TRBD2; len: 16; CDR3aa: CASSQGLAGATGELFF; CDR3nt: TGTGCCAGCAGCCAAGGTCTAGCGGGAGCAACCGGGGAGCTGTTTTTT
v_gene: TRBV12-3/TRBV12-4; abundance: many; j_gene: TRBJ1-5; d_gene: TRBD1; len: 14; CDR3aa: CASSLVQGVQPQHF; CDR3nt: TGTGCCAGCAGCCTAGTGCAGGGGGTACAGCCCCAGCATTTT
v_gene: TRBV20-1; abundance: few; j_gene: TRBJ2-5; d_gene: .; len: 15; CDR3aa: CSARDPRTRGETQYF; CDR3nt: TGCAGTGCTAGAGATCCCAGGACCAGGGGAGAGACCCAGTACTTC
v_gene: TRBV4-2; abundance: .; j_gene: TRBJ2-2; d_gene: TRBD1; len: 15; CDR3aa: CASSQEGQGTGELFF; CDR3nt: TGTGCCAGCAGCCAAGAGGGACAGGGGACCGGGGAGCTGTTTTTT
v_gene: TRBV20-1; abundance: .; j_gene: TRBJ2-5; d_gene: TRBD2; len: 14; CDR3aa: CSAATRPSGETQYF; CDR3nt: TGCAGTGCCGCGACCAGACCTAGCGGGGAGACCCAGTACTTC
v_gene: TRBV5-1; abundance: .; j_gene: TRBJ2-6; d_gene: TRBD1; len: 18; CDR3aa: CASSWDRALSSGANVLTF; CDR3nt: TGCGCCAGCAGCTGGGACAGGGCCTTAAGCTCTGGGGCCAACGTCCTGACTTTC
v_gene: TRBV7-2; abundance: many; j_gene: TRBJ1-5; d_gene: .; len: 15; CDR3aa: CASSLGAGIGQPQHF; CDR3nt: TGTGCCAGCAGCTTAGGGGCTGGTATTGGGCAGCCCCAGCATTTT
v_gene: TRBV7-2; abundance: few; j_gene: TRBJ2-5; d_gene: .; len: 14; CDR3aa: CASSGSAFEETQYF; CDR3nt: TGTGCCAGCAGCGGGAGCGCGTTTGAAGAGACCCAGTACTTC
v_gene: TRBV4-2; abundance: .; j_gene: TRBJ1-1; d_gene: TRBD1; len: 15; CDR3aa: CASSQEQGITTEAFF; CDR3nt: TGTGCCAGCAGCCAAGAACAGGGGATTACCACTGAAGCTTTCTTT
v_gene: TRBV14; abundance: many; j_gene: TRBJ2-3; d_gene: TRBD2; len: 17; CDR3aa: CASSQPRTSGSTDTQYF; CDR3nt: TGTGCCAGCAGCCAACCCCGGACTAGCGGTAGCACAGATACGCAGTATTTT